What follows are 8 T cell receptor beta chains derived from one specimen sequenced in a study of blood T cell repertoires in COVID-19. Using immunoSEQ multiplex PCR, the repertoire was profiled, and TCRdb retains in-frame clones only, with some absent. The table shows about 290,000 clones, with about nine tenths occurring only once. Specimen: PBMCs or T cells enriched from blood (not recorded which). These receptors originate from a woman aged 40 to 50 who had recovered from COVID-19.

The chain is built from TRBV7-2 and TRBJ1-1; TRBD1 matches at 10 bases. After removal of 4 bases from V and 5 bases from J, the junction contained 4 bases not matched to a gene. CDR3 length: 14 residues. Germline CDR1 reads SGHTA; CDR2 reads FQGNSA. This CDR3 reads CASSSDRGSTEAFF. The CDR3 region has the DNA TGTGCCAGCAGCTCGGACAGGGGGAGTACTGAAGCTTTCTTT.

The chain couples TRBV5-1 to TRBJ1-3, with D possibly TRBD1 on 6 matching bases. Trimming left V 7 bases short and J 2 bases short, with 16 bases between. CDR1 is SGHRS, CDR2 YFSETQ, per germline. The CDR3 is 15 residues long. The CDR3 region has the DNA TGCGCCAGCTCCAATTCCGGGACAACTGGAAACACCATATATTTT. Its protein product is CASSNSGTTGNTIYF.

This clone came up once. The chain is built from TRBV5-1 and TRBJ2-3; D not resolved. The germline gives CDR1 SGHRS, CDR2 YFSETQ. The V gene lost 4 bases and the J gene lost 0 bases, with 3 bases spanning the gap. The CDR3 length is 12 residues. Here the CDR3 DNA reads TGCGCCAGCAGCGTAAGCACAGATACGCAGTATTTT. This encodes CASSVSTDTQYF.

The V call is TRBV2, the J call TRBJ2-5; 7 nucleotides align to TRBD1. Germline V gene data show CDR1 as SNHLY and CDR2 as FYNNEI. The CDR3 has 13 amino acids. V was clipped by 4 bases and J by 2 bases; unmatched bases: 1. The CDR3 loop is CASSGGQQETQYF. The CDR3 DNA reads TGTGCCAGCAGTGGGGGACAGCAAGAGACCCAGTACTTC.

This chain joins TRBV5-6 and TRBJ1-5; no clear D. Deletions cut 5 bases from V and 3 bases from J, with 12 bases between. The CDR3 is 14 amino acids. Germline V gene lookup returns CDR1 SGHDT and CDR2 YYEEEE. The CDR3 nucleotides read TGTGCCAGCAGGAGCCGGGGAAACAATCAGCCCCAGCATTTT. It codes for CASRSRGNNQPQHF.

The rearrangement joins TRBV18 to TRBJ1-1; 7 positions match TRBD1. The CDR3 length is 17 residues. V lost 1 base, J lost 0 bases, and 8 bases stayed unmatched. Germline assignment: CDR1 KGHSH and CDR2 LQKENI. The CDR3 loop is CASSPLGAGGMNTEAFF. CDR3 coding DNA: TGTGCCAGCTCACCACTTGGGGCAGGGGGTATGAACACTGAAGCTTTCTTT.

This clone was recorded a few times. The chain carries TRBV7-6 and TRBJ1-2; D is undetermined. Trimming stripped 5 bases from V and 3 bases from J, with 16 bases between. The V gene's germline CDR1 is SGHVS and CDR2 FNYEAQ. The CDR3 covers 15 residues. The CDR3 reads CASSLGTSGDYGYTF. CDR3 nucleotides: TGTGCCAGCAGCCTGGGTACCTCCGGGGACTATGGCTACACCTTC. The complete variable domain, with remaining parts taken from reference TRBV7-6 and TRBJ1-2, reads GAGVSQSPRYKVTKRGQDVALRCDPISGHVSLYWYRQALGQGPEFLTYFNYEAQQDKSGLPNDRFSAERPEGSISTLTIQRTEQRDSAMYRCASSLGTSGDYGYTFGSGTRLTVV.

V is TRBV10-2 and J is TRBJ2-5; 9 bases map to TRBD2. The V gene's germline CDR1 is WSHSY and CDR2 SAAADI. J was trimmed by 4 bases and V by 8 bases; bases with no gene match: 8. The CDR3 runs to 14 residues. In nucleotides, the CDR3 is TGCGCCAGCGGGCCCCTGCGGGAGGGAGAGACCCAGTACTTC. This sequence encodes CASGPLREGETQYF.